This TCR beta chain is from a study of T-cell reconstitution after alpha-beta-depleted transplantation in children. Findings of the study overall: As was reported, about two months after transplant, alpha-beta T cells came from several hundred expanded graft clones. Newly produced T cells mostly accounted for T-cell counts and diversity one year post-transplant. After transplant, high TCRbeta diversity at day 60 in some patients arose from surviving recipient T cells and thymic progenitors.

Concerning this clonotype: Its specificity is not known.

Trimming cost V 1 base and J 10 bases, with 17 bases left between them. This CDR3 region has 16 residues. Germline V lookup: CDR1 SEHNR, CDR2 FQNEAQ (reference sequence). Unique molecular identifiers were incorporated during preparation of the TCRbeta library. MiXCR, run by TCRdb on the PCR reads, gives a single entry per CDR3 protein. The sample lists tens of thousands of distinct CDR3 sequences, around 9.2% seen once, with roughly a quarter in the top ten. The receptor comes from a male patient between 2 and 10 years old who had a stem cell transplant for chronic granulomatous disease, so the T cells may come from the graft donor. The gene calls are TRBV7-9 and TRBJ1-6; tentatively, D is TRBD1 (5 bases). Sequencing used PBMCs, mostly from graft donor cells, obtained 60 days after TCRalphabeta/CD19-depleted stem cell transplant. The DNA for the CDR3 is TGTGCCAGCAGCTTAGTGGCCGGGGCTCGTAAGTCACCCCTCCACTTT. Its protein is CASSLVAGARKSPLHF.